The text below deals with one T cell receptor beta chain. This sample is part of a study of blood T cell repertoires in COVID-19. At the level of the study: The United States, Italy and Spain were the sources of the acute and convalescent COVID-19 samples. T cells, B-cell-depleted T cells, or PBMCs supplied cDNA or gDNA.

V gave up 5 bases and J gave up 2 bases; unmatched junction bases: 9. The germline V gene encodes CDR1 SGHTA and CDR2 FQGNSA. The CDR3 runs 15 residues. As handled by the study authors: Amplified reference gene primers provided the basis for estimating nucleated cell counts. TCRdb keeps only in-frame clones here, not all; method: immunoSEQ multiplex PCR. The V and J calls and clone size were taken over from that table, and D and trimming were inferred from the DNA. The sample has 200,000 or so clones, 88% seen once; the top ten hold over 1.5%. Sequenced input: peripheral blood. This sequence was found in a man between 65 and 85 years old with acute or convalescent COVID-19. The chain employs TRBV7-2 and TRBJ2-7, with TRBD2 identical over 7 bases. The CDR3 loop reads CASSPQGLSAYEQYF. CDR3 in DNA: TGTGCCAGCAGCCCCCAGGGACTATCAGCCTACGAGCAGTACTTC.